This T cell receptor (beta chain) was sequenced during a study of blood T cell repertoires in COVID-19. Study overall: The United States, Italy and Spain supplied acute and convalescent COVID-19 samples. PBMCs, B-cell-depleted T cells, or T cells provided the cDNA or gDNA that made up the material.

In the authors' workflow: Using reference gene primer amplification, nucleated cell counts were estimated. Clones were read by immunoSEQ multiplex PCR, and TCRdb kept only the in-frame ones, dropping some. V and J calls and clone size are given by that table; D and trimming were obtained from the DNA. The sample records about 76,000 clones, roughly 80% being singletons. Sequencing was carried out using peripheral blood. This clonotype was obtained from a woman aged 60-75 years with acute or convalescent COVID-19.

CDR3 loop: CASSQGTGASTDTQYF. CDR3 DNA sequence: TGTGCCAGCAGCCAGGGGACAGGGGCTAGCACAGATACGCAGTATTTT. The V call is TRBV3-1 (or the pseudogene TRBV3-2), the J call TRBJ2-3; 10 positions agree with TRBD1. Germline CDR1 and CDR2: LGHDT and YNNKEL (reference sequence). The CDR3 sequence is 16 residues long. V was clipped by 3 bases and J by 0 bases; unmatched bases: 3.